This TCR beta chain was sequenced in a study of molecular identifiers for immune sequencing clone quantification. Findings and limits, study-wide: Beyond 20 RNA copies, clones held over 97% of effector molecules, compared with under 1% in naive cells.

MiXCR, run by TCRdb on the PCR reads, gives a single entry per CDR3 protein. This sample has tens of thousands of distinct CDR3 sequences; approximately 18% occur once, and the top ten carry approximately 6.4%. Deletions cut 1 base from V and 5 bases from J, with 9 bases between. CDR3 length: 14 residues. Germline CDR1 is LNHDA and CDR2 is SQIVND (reference sequence). Ten or more counts support this clonotype. What it recognizes is unknown. The rearrangement links TRBV19 to TRBJ2-1; D is ambiguous. The sequenced material came from naive CD8+ T cells from blood, with Jurkat cell RNA spiked in. Documented subset: FACS-sorted CD8+CD4-CCR7+CD45RA+ naive T cells. This TCR was sampled from a human donor in good health. Some libraries in this study had Jurkat cell RNA spiked in. This chain's CDR3 is CASSIVAGNNEQFF. Written as DNA, the CDR3 is TGTGCCAGTAGTATAGTGGCAGGAAACAATGAGCAGTTCTTC.